This TCR beta chain was documented in a study of blood T cell repertoires in COVID-19. Enrolled during active infection, Seattle patients were then followed longitudinally. The germline gives CDR1 ENHRY, CDR2 SYGVKD. CDR3 length: 13 residues. The trim removed 10 bases at V and 9 bases at J, leaving 13 bases unmatched. TCRdb's table, derived via immunoSEQ multiplex PCR, lists solely in-frame clones and lacks some. The sample shows about 340,000 clones, approximately 86% of them seen only once. This chain joins TRBV10-3 and TRBJ1-2, with 8 bases that match TRBD1. The receptor comes from a woman aged 60-75 years with COVID-19, enrolled during active disease. Sequencing was performed on peripheral blood. The CDR3, as DNA: TGTGCCACCAGCTCGGCTGACAGGGGACGCTACACCTTC. Translating gives CATSSADRGRYTF.